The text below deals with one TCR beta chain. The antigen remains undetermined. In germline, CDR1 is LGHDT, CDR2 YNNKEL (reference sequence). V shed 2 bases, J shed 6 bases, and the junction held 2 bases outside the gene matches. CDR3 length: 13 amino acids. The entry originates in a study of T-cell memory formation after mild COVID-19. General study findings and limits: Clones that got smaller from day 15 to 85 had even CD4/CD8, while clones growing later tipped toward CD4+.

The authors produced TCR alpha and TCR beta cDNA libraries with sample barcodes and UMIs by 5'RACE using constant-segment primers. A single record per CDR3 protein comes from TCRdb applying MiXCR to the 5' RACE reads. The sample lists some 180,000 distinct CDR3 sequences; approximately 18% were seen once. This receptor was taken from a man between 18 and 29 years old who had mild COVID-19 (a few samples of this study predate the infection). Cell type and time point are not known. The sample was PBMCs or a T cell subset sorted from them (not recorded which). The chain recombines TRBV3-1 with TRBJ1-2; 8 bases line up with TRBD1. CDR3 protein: CASSQLQGDGYTF. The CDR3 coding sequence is TGTGCCAGCAGCCAATTACAGGGGGATGGCTACACCTTC.